This is a list of T cell receptor beta chains from one sample in a study of post-analysis software for immune sequencing data. From the PCR reads, TCRdb called clonotypes with MiXCR, one entry per CDR3 protein. The sample yields hundreds of thousands of distinct CDR3 sequences, about 39% seen once. Sequenced: blood. The receptors originated from a girl aged 2 to 10 with multiple sclerosis. CDR3s include the opening cysteine and the closing phenylalanine or tryptophan. The D gene is left open where the match is weak. Size is omitted from some rows. Given values are once, few, many or a class for expanded clones.

CDR3aa	CDR3nt	j_gene	d_gene	len	abundance	v_gene
CASSHTGGPNEKLFF	TGCGCCAGCAGCCACACAGGTGGCCCTAATGAAAAACTGTTTTTT	TRBJ1-4	.	15	.	TRBV4-3
CASTPFEEGAGYTF	TGTGCCAGCACTCCTTTTGAAGAGGGAGCTGGCTACACCTTC	TRBJ1-2	.	14	.	TRBV28
CSARDISYEQYF	TGCAGTGCTAGGGACATCTCCTACGAGCAGTACTTC	TRBJ2-7	.	12	.	TRBV20-1
CASSADPSGSYGQYF	TGTGCCAGCAGCGCCGACCCTAGCGGCTCCTACGGGCAGTACTTC	TRBJ2-5	TRBD2	15	.	TRBV9
CASRVTGGADTQYF	TGTGCCAGCAGGGTGACAGGGGGCGCAGATACGCAGTATTTT	TRBJ2-3	TRBD1	14	.	TRBV12-3/TRBV12-4
CASSNGQGSYNEQYF	TGCGCCAGCAGTAATGGACAGGGGTCCTACAATGAGCAGTACTTC	TRBJ2-7	TRBD1	15	.	TRBV5-1
CASSSPGQGGTEAFF	TGTGCCAGCAGTTCCCCGGGACAGGGGGGTACTGAAGCTTTCTTT	TRBJ1-1	TRBD1	15	.	TRBV28
CASSRTGDGQETQYF	TGTGCCAGTAGTAGGACGGGGGACGGACAAGAGACCCAGTACTTC	TRBJ2-5	.	15	.	TRBV19
CASSVADRGRTEAFF	TGTGCCAGCAGCGTAGCGGACAGGGGGCGAACTGAAGCTTTCTTT	TRBJ1-1	TRBD1	15	.	TRBV9
CASSLGLEYQETQYF	TGTGCTAGCAGCCTTGGACTGGAGTACCAAGAGACCCAGTACTTC	TRBJ2-5	.	15	.	TRBV7-7
CASSLLIANSHEQFF	TGTGCCAGCAGTTTGTTGATAGCCAACTCTCATGAGCAGTTCTTC	TRBJ2-1	.	15	.	TRBV28
CSVRLLVGELFF	TGCAGCGTTCGACTCCTTGTGGGGGAGCTGTTTTTT	TRBJ2-2	.	12	.	TRBV29-1
CASSRGDSQQETQYF	TGTGCCAGCAGTCGGGGGGACAGTCAACAAGAGACCCAGTACTTC	TRBJ2-5	.	15	.	TRBV6-5
CASSYSGQSNQPQHF	TGTGCCAGCAGTTACTCGGGACAGAGCAATCAGCCCCAGCATTTT	TRBJ1-5	TRBD1	15	.	TRBV6-5
CASSLGALAGADTQYF	TGTGCCAGCAGCTTAGGAGCTCTAGCGGGAGCCGATACGCAGTATTTT	TRBJ2-3	TRBD2	16	.	TRBV7-2
CASRSGSITDTQYF	TGTGCCAGCAGAAGCGGATCCATCACAGATACGCAGTATTTT	TRBJ2-3	.	14	.	TRBV28
CASSLPQREGRLEQYF	TGTGCCAGCAGTCTACCCCAGCGGGAGGGCCGCCTAGAGCAGTACTTC	TRBJ2-7	TRBD2	16	.	TRBV28
CATSLTGEYGYTF	TGTGCCACCTCCTTAACGGGAGAATATGGCTACACCTTC	TRBJ1-2	.	13	many	TRBV12-3/TRBV12-4
CASSLAGTTYNEQFF	TGTGCCAGCAGTTTAGCCGGGACAACATACAATGAGCAGTTCTTC	TRBJ2-1	.	15	few	TRBV12-3/TRBV12-4
CASSQGLAVGNEQFF	TGTGCCAGCAGTCAAGGACTAGCGGTGGGGAATGAGCAGTTCTTC	TRBJ2-1	TRBD2	15	few	TRBV6-2/TRBV6-3
CASSLAEGDTQYF	TGCGCCAGCAGCTTGGCCGAGGGGGATACGCAGTATTTT	TRBJ2-3	.	13	few	TRBV5-1
CAISLTENYGYTF	TGTGCCATCAGTCTCACTGAAAACTATGGCTACACCTTC	TRBJ1-2	.	13	few	TRBV10-3
CASSIGGYEQYF	TGCGCCAGCAGTATAGGGGGCTACGAGCAGTACTTC	TRBJ2-7	.	12	.	TRBV5-1
CASILLPGQGYEQYF	TGTGCCAGCATCCTACTTCCGGGACAGGGGTACGAGCAGTACTTC	TRBJ2-7	TRBD1	15	.	TRBV7-2
CASRDDAYSPLHF	TGTGCCAGCAGAGATGATGCTTATTCACCCCTCCACTTT	TRBJ1-6	.	13	.	TRBV12-3/TRBV12-4
CASSLASTNYGYTF	TGCGCCAGCAGCTTGGCCTCTACTAACTATGGCTACACCTTC	TRBJ1-2	.	14	few	TRBV5-1
CASSVEEGFTDTQYF	TGTGCCAGCAGCGTAGAGGAGGGATTCACAGATACGCAGTATTTT	TRBJ2-3	.	15	.	TRBV9
CASSLGVDRLGETQYF	TGTGCCAGCAGTTTAGGGGTCGACAGGCTGGGAGAGACCCAGTACTTC	TRBJ2-5	.	16	.	TRBV12-3/TRBV12-4
CATRVGTGFETQYF	TGTGCGACGAGGGTGGGGACAGGGTTTGAGACCCAGTACTTC	TRBJ2-5	TRBD1	14	few	TRBV7-2
CASKLETSVGETQYF	TGTGCCAGCAAACTTGAGACTAGCGTAGGAGAGACCCAGTACTTC	TRBJ2-5	TRBD2	15	few	TRBV3-1
CASSLFAGESYEQYF	TGTGCCAGCAGTTTATTCGCGGGAGAGTCCTACGAGCAGTACTTC	TRBJ2-7	TRBD2	15	few	TRBV27
CASTTRTFSYEQYF	TGTGCCAGCACCACCCGGACGTTCTCCTACGAGCAGTACTTC	TRBJ2-7	.	14	.	TRBV28
CASSFHVAGAGELFF	TGCGCCAGCAGCTTTCATGTAGCGGGAGCCGGGGAGCTGTTTTTT	TRBJ2-2	TRBD2	15	.	TRBV4-3
CSARSGGLGSDEQFF	TGCAGTGCTAGGAGCGGGGGTCTCGGGAGCGATGAGCAGTTCTTC	TRBJ2-1	TRBD2	15	once	TRBV20-1
CASSEGGYLQETQYF	TGTGCCAGCAGCGAGGGTGGATACCTCCAAGAGACCCAGTACTTC	TRBJ2-5	.	15	few	TRBV9
CASSRNGGEQYF	TGTGCCAGCAGCCGTAACGGGGGCGAGCAGTACTTC	TRBJ2-7	.	12	few	TRBV4-2
CSVAGTEILQSSYEQYF	TGCAGCGTTGCCGGGACAGAAATTCTTCAGAGCTCCTACGAGCAGTACTTC	TRBJ2-7	TRBD1	17	many	TRBV29-1
CSAREGTSANTQYF	TGCAGTGCTAGAGAGGGGACTAGCGCGAATACGCAGTATTTT	TRBJ2-3	TRBD2	14	.	TRBV20-1
CASSPPSYGCTF	TGTGCCAGCAGCCCCCCCAGCTATGGCTGCACCTTC	TRBJ1-2	.	12	once	TRBV7-2
CASSSRWEANTGELFF	TGCGCCAGCAGCTCCCGTTGGGAGGCTAACACCGGGGAGCTGTTTTTT	TRBJ2-2	.	16	.	TRBV5-1
CASSYSPGASNGYEQYF	TGTGCCAGCAGTTACTCACCAGGCGCGTCAAACGGGTACGAGCAGTACTTC	TRBJ2-7	.	17	.	TRBV6-5
CASSPGQYTGELFF	TGTGCCAGCAGTCCGGGACAGTACACCGGGGAGCTGTTTTTT	TRBJ2-2	TRBD1	14	.	TRBV28
CSARDREEVNEQFF	TGCAGTGCTAGAGACAGGGAGGAGGTCAATGAGCAGTTCTTC	TRBJ2-1	.	14	.	TRBV20-1
CASRRISTDTQYF	TGTGCCAGCAGAAGGATTAGCACAGATACGCAGTATTTT	TRBJ2-3	.	13	.	TRBV25-1
CASSVATGWGGRTDTLYF	TGTGCCAGCAGCGTAGCTACGGGATGGGGCGGGAGAACAGATACGCTGTATTTT	TRBJ2-3	TRBD2	18	.	TRBV9
CASTFKPSDGYTF	TGTGCCAGCACTTTTAAACCCTCTGATGGCTACACCTTC	TRBJ1-2	.	13	few	TRBV6-5
CSVLLGGLDEQYF	TGCAGCGTTCTCCTGGGGGGGCTCGACGAGCAGTACTTC	TRBJ2-7	.	13	few	TRBV29-1
CASSHTRGASYEQYF	TGTGCCAGCAGCCACACTAGAGGGGCCTCCTACGAGCAGTACTTC	TRBJ2-7	.	15	few	TRBV11-1
CASSYARTEGGYGYTF	TGTGCCAGCAGTTACGCCCGGACAGAGGGCGGCTATGGCTACACCTTC	TRBJ1-2	.	16	.	TRBV6-6
CASSVLGGSYEQYF	TGTGCCAGCAGTGTCCTTGGCGGATCCTACGAGCAGTACTTC	TRBJ2-7	.	14	.	TRBV6-2/TRBV6-3
CASSPSGTAPGGYTF	TGTGCCAGCAGCCCCTCAGGGACCGCGCCTGGCGGCTACACCTTC	TRBJ1-2	.	15	.	TRBV7-3
CASSDGTSGSADTQYF	TGTGCCAGCAGTGACGGGACTAGCGGGAGTGCAGATACGCAGTATTTT	TRBJ2-3	TRBD2	16	.	TRBV25-1
CASSAIGSNEQFF	TGTGCCAGCAGCGCTATCGGGAGCAATGAGCAGTTCTTC	TRBJ2-1	.	13	.	TRBV4-2
CASSLAQYGPYNEQFF	TGTGCCAGCAGCTTAGCGCAGTACGGACCCTACAATGAGCAGTTCTTC	TRBJ2-1	.	16	few	TRBV7-6